Listed below are T cell receptor beta chains from one sample, sequenced in a study of CD8 T cells in ankylosing spondylitis. A single record per CDR3 protein comes from TCRdb applying MiXCR to the 5' RACE reads. This repertoire shows some 52,000 distinct CDR3 sequences, around 7.4% found once; its top ten account for about 8.1%. The specimen was blood, either unsorted or a sorted T cell fraction (not recorded which). These receptor sequences come from a female donor with ankylosing spondylitis or in good health (not recorded which). Both conserved end residues are part of each CDR3.

V,J,CDR3
TRBV12-3/TRBV12-4,TRBJ1-2,CASSSDPSYGYTF
TRBV7-2,TRBJ2-3,CASSLGLVPDTQYF
TRBV20-1,TRBJ2-2,CSARGLDRGRIGELFF
TRBV20-1,TRBJ1-3,CSARTDGNTIYF
TRBV12-3/TRBV12-4,TRBJ2-1,CASSLEGQGGVDNEQFF
TRBV20-1,TRBJ1-2,CSAREGTGVGYTF
TRBV7-2,TRBJ2-7,CASSLDRRNYEQYF
TRBV2,TRBJ1-5,CASSVGQGRQPQHF
TRBV5-1,TRBJ2-3,CASSSGTGDGTQYF
TRBV18,TRBJ2-3,CASSSSTGPDTQYF
TRBV5-1,TRBJ2-3,CASRVLPGGPDTQYF
TRBV6-5,TRBJ2-3,CASSYSGTGDVDTQYF
TRBV5-1,TRBJ1-1,CASSLAPDVAEAFF
TRBV5-1,TRBJ2-5,CASMDGNQETQYF
TRBV20-1,TRBJ2-2,CSARGLAGGPSTGELFF
TRBV20-1,TRBJ1-6,CSARDLGLSSSPLHF